Sequencing of this T cell receptor beta chain was carried out in a study of neurological immune-mediated disorders. The cDNA was synthesized by 5'RACE incorporating 10-nucleotide random UMIs. Every sequencing run drew on 15-18 subjects and yielded over 200 million TCR-beta sequences. MiXCR, run by TCRdb on the 5' RACE reads, gives a single entry per CDR3 protein. The data contain approximately 50,000 distinct CDR3 sequences, around 10% of them singletons. This CDR3 has 14 residues. CDR1 is DFQATT and CDR2 is SNEGSKA in the germline V gene (reference sequence). V was clipped by 6 bases and J by 5 bases; unmatched bases: 7. This clonotype has a count of ten or more.

The sequenced sample consisted of PBMCs. The TCR comes from a man in his 70s with HTLV-1-associated myelopathy (HAM/TSP). J is TRBJ2-1 and V is TRBV20-1, with 10 bases identical to TRBD2. The CDR3 DNA follows: TGCAGTGCCCCCCCTAGCGGGAGCAACAATGAGCAGTTCTTC. Protein sequence: CSAPPSGSNNEQFF.